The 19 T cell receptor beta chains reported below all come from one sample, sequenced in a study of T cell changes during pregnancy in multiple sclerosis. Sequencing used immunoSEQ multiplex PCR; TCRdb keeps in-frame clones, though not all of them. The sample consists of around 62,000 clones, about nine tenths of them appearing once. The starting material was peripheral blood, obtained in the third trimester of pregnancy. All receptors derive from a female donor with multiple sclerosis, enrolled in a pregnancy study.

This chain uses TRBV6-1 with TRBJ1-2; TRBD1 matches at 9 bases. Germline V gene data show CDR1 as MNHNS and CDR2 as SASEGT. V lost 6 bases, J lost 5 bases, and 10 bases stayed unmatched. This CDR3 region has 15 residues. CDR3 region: CASRIGEDRGYGYTF. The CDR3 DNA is TGTGCCAGCAGGATAGGAGAGGACAGGGGTTATGGCTACACCTTC.

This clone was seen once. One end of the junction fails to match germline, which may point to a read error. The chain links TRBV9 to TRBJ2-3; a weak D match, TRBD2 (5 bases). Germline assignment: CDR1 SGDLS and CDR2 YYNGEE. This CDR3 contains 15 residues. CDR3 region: CASNVIPGETDTQYF. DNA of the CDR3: TGTGCCAGCAACGTAATCCCCGGGGAGACAGATACGCAGTATTTT. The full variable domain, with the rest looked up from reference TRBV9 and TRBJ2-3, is DSGVTQTPKHLITATGQRVTLRCSPRSGDLSVYWYQQSLDQGLQFLIQYYNGEERAKGNILERFSAQQFPDLHSELNLSSLELGDSALYFCASNVIPGETDTQYFGPGTRLTVL.

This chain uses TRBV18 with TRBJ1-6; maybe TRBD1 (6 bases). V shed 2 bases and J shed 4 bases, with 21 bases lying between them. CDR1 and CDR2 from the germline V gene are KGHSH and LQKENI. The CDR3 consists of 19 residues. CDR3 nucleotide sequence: TGTGCCAGCTCACCAAAACAGGGACCCTTAATAGGGTATAATTCACCCCTCCACTTT. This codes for CASSPKQGPLIGYNSPLHF.

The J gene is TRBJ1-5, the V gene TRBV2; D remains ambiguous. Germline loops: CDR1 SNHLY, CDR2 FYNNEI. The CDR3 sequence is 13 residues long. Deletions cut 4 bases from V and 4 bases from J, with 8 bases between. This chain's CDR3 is CASSVGGNQPQHF. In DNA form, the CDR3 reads TGTGCCAGCAGTGTAGGAGGGAATCAGCCCCAGCATTTT.

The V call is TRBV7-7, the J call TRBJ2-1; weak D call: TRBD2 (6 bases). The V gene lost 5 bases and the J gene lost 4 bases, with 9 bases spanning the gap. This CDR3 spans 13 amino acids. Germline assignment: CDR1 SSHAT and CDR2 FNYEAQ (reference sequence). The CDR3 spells CASSQDYYNEQFF. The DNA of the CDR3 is TGTGCCAGCAGCCAGGACTATTACAATGAGCAGTTCTTC.

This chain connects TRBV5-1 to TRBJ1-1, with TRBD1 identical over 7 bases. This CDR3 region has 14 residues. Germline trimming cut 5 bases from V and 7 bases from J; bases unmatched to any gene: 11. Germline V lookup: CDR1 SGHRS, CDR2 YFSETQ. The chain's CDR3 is CASRERTGPVEAFF. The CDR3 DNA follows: TGCGCCAGCAGGGAAAGGACAGGCCCGGTTGAAGCTTTCTTT.

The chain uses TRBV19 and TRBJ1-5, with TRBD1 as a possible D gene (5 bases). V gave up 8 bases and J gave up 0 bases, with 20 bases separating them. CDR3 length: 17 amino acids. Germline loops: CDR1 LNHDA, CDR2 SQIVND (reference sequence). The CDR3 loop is CASSLGEQLFSNQPQHF. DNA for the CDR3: TGTGCCAGTTCTTTAGGGGAACAATTATTTAGCAATCAGCCCCAGCATTTT.

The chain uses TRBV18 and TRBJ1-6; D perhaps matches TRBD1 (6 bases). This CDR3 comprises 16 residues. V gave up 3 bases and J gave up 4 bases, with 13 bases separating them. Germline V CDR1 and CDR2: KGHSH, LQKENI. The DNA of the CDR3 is TGTGCCAGCTCACCCTCGACAGGAGGATATAATTCACCCCTCCACTTT. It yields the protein CASSPSTGGYNSPLHF. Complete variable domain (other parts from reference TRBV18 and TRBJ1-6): NAGVMQNPRHLVRRRGQEARLRCSPMKGHSHVYWYRQLPEEGLKFMVYLQKENIIDESGMPKERFSAEFPKEGPSILRIQQVVRGDSAAYFCASSPSTGGYNSPLHFGNGTRLTVT.

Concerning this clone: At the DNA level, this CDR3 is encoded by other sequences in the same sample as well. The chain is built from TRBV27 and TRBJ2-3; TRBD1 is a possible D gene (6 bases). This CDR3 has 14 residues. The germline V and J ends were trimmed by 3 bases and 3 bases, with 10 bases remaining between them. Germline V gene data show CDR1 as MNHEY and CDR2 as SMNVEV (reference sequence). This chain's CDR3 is CASSFQGTTDTQYF. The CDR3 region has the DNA TGTGCCAGCAGTTTTCAGGGGACAACAGATACGCAGTATTTT.

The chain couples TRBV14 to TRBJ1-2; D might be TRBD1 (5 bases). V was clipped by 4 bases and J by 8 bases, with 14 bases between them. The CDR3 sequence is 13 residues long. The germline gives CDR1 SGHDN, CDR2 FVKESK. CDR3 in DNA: TGTGCCAGCAGCCCGAGGGGCGGGGACGGCTACACCTTC. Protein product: CASSPRGGDGYTF.

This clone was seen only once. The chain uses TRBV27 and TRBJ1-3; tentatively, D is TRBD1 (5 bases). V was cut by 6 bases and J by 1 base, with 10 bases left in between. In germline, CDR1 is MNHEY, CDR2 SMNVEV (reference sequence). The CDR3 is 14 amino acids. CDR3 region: CASSPTASGNTIYF. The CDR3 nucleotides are TGTGCCAGCAGCCCGACAGCATCTGGAAACACCATATATTTT.

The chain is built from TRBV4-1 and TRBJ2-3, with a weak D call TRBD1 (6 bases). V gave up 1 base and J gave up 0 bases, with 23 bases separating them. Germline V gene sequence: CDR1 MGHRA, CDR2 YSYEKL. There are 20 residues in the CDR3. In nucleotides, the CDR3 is TGCGCCAGCAGCCAAGGGATGTTACCGGACAGTAAGCCTAGCACAGATACGCAGTATTTT. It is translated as CASSQGMLPDSKPSTDTQYF.

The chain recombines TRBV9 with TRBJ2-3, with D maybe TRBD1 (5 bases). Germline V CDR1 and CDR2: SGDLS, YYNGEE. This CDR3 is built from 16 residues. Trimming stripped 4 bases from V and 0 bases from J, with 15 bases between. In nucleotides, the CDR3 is TGTGCCAGCAGCCCGCGACAGCTCTCTAGCACAGATACGCAGTATTTT. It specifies CASSPRQLSSTDTQYF. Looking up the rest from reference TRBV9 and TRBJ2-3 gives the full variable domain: DSGVTQTPKHLITATGQRVTLRCSPRSGDLSVYWYQQSLDQGLQFLIQYYNGEERAKGNILERFSAQQFPDLHSELNLSSLELGDSALYFCASSPRQLSSTDTQYFGPGTRLTVL.

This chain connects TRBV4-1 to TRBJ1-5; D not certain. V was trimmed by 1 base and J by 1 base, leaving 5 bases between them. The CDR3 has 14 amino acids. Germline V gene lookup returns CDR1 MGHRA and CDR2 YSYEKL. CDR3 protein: CASSQGGSNQPQHF. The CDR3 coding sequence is TGCGCCAGCAGCCAAGGAGGGAGCAATCAGCCCCAGCATTTT.

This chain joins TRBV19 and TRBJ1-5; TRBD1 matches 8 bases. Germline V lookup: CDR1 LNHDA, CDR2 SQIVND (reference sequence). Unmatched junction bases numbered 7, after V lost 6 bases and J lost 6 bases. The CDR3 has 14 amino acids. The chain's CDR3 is CASSPDRGTQPQHF. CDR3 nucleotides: TGTGCCAGTAGCCCTGACAGGGGAACTCAGCCCCAGCATTTT.

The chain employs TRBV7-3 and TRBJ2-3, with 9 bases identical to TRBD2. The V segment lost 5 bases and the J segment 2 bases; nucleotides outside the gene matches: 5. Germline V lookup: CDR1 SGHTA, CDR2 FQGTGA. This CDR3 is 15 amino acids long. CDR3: CASSPTSGPTDTQYF. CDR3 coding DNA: TGTGCCAGCAGCCCGACTAGCGGCCCCACAGATACGCAGTATTTT. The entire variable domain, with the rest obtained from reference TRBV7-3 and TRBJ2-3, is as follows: GAGVSQTPSNKVTEKGKYVELRCDPISGHTALYWYRQSLGQGPEFLIYFQGTGAADDSGLPNDRFFAVRPEGSVSTLKIQRTERGDSAVYLCASSPTSGPTDTQYFGPGTRLTVL.

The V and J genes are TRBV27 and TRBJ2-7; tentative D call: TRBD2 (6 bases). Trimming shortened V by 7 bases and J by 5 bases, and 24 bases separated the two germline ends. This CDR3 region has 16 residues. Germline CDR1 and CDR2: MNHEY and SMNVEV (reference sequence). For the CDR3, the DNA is TGTGCCAGCAAGTCGGCGGGGACCACCTTTTTGGACGAGCAGTACTTC. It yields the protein CASKSAGTTFLDEQYF.

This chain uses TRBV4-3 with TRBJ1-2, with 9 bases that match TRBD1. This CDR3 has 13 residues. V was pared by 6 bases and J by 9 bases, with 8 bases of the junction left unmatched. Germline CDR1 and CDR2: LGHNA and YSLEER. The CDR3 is CASSRPGQGSYTF. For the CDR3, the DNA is TGCGCCAGCAGTCGGCCGGGACAGGGAAGCTACACCTTC.

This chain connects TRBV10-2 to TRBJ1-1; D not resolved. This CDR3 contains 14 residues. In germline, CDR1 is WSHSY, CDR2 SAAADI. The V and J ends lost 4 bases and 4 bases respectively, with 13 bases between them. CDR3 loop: CASSASGLFTEAFF. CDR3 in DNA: TGCGCCAGCAGTGCTTCGGGTTTGTTCACTGAAGCTTTCTTT.